This is a list of T cell receptor beta chains from one sample in a study of T-cell memory formation after mild COVID-19. TCRdb processed the 5' RACE reads anew with MiXCR; each CDR3 protein has one entry. The sample has about 200,000 distinct CDR3 sequences, around 9.5% seen once. The sequenced sample consisted of PBMCs or a T cell subset sorted from them (not recorded which). All receptors derive from a man in his late teens or twenties who had mild COVID-19 (a few samples of this study predate the infection). Cell type and time point are not known. Both conserved end residues are part of each CDR3. D genes are given only for firm matches. Some rows mark clone size as missing; the rest say once, few, many or name a class of expanded clone.

TRBD1 TRBJ2-5 few TRBV11-2 CASSTGQAEETQYF TGTGCCAGCAGCACTGGACAGGCCGAAGAGACCCAGTACTTC
TRBD1 TRBJ2-5 . TRBV25-1 CASSELGQGAGETQYF TGTGCCAGCAGTGAATTGGGACAGGGGGCAGGAGAGACCCAGTACTTC
TRBD1 TRBJ2-1 many TRBV7-2 CASSYIPGQHNEQFF TGTGCCAGCAGCTACATTCCGGGACAGCACAATGAGCAGTTCTTC
TRBD1 TRBJ1-2 . TRBV5-6 CASSPADRVYGYTF TGTGCCAGCAGCCCCGCCGACAGGGTCTATGGCTACACCTTC
. TRBJ2-5 few TRBV29-1 CSVVSAYQETQYF TGCAGCGTTGTCTCCGCGTACCAAGAGACCCAGTACTTC
. TRBJ1-2 many TRBV29-1 CSVGDGNYGYTF TGCAGCGTGGGGGACGGTAACTATGGCTACACCTTC
TRBD1 TRBJ2-1 many TRBV5-1 CASSFTGTDRFGEQFF TGCGCCAGCAGCTTTACCGGGACAGATAGATTCGGTGAGCAGTTCTTC
TRBD2 TRBJ2-3 few TRBV5-4 CASSFPSGVGDTQYF TGTGCCAGCAGCTTCCCCAGCGGGGTTGGCGATACGCAGTATTTT
. TRBJ2-2 few TRBV2 CASKNLAPVTGELFF TGTGCCAGCAAGAATCTTGCTCCGGTTACCGGGGAGCTGTTTTTT
TRBD2 TRBJ2-3 . TRBV7-3 CASSSGLAGVTDTQYF TGTGCCAGCAGCTCGGGACTAGCGGGGGTCACAGATACGCAGTATTTT
TRBD1 TRBJ2-2 many TRBV4-2 CASSHGQGGTGELFF TGTGCCAGCAGCCACGGACAGGGGGGGACCGGGGAGCTGTTTTTT
. TRBJ2-6 . TRBV7-2 CASSPRSGANVLTF TGTGCCAGCAGCCCCCGATCTGGGGCCAACGTCCTGACTTTC
. TRBJ2-3 few TRBV7-2 CASSFRTRASTDTQYF TGTGCCAGCAGCTTCCGGACGAGGGCTAGCACAGATACGCAGTATTTT
. TRBJ2-3 . TRBV6-5 CASSFTVLGDTQYF TGTGCCAGCAGTTTTACTGTTCTTGGAGATACGCAGTATTTT
TRBD1 TRBJ1-1 . TRBV5-1 CASSLAPARGVEAFF TGCGCCAGCAGCTTGGCTCCCGCCAGGGGGGTTGAAGCTTTCTTT
. TRBJ1-5 . TRBV4-3 CASSQGYSLDQPQHF TGCGCCAGCAGCCAAGGTTATTCGTTGGATCAGCCCCAGCATTTT